This entry lists 12 T cell receptor beta chains sequenced from one sample in a study of cytomegalovirus exposure and HLA in healthy donors. PCR involved 60 Vbeta and 13 Jbeta primers. Sequencing used immunoSEQ multiplex PCR; TCRdb keeps in-frame clones, though not all of them. Of 200,000 to 250,000 clones in the sample, more than 75% were seen once. Sequencing was carried out using PBMCs. All receptors derive from a human donor in good health.

The rearrangement joins TRBV28 to TRBJ1-2, with D perhaps matching TRBD1 (6 bases). V was clipped by 8 bases and J by 0 bases, with 16 bases between them. This CDR3 has 15 residues. Germline loops: CDR1 MDHEN, CDR2 SYDVKM. In DNA, the CDR3 is TGTGCCAGCGAACCCCGGACAGCAGCTAACTATGGCTACACCTTC. Translating it yields CASEPRTAANYGYTF.

The genes are TRBV9 and TRBJ2-3; TRBD2 might be the D (6 bases). V was shortened by 0 bases and J by 3 bases, with 14 bases between the two germline ends. CDR3 size: 16 residues. Looked up from germline, CDR1 is SGDLS and CDR2 is YYNGEE. CDR3 residues: CASSVGSGRLTDTQYF. The CDR3 coding sequence is TGTGCCAGCAGCGTAGGATCAGGGAGGTTGACAGATACGCAGTATTTT.

V and J are TRBV11-2 and TRBJ2-4; 9 bases match TRBD2. The CDR3 covers 14 residues. CDR1 and CDR2 (germline): SGHAT, FQNNGV. V lost 4 bases, J lost 6 bases, and 4 bases stayed unmatched. The CDR3 DNA follows: TGTGCCAGCAGCTCAGGCGGGGGGGTAAACATTCAGTACTTC. This gives the protein CASSSGGGVNIQYF.

The chain is built from TRBV7-3 and TRBJ2-1; D is perhaps TRBD1 (6 bases). CDR3 size: 14 residues. The germline V gene encodes CDR1 SGHTA and CDR2 FQGTGA. V gave up 3 bases and J gave up 6 bases, with 12 bases separating them. The CDR3 loop is CASSLSRDTNEQFF. The CDR3 DNA reads TGTGCCAGCAGCTTGTCCCGGGACACCAATGAGCAGTTCTTC. The whole variable domain, remainder taken from reference TRBV7-3 and TRBJ2-1, is GAGVSQTPSNKVTEKGKYVELRCDPISGHTALYWYRQSLGQGPEFLIYFQGTGAADDSGLPNDRFFAVRPEGSVSTLKIQRTERGDSAVYLCASSLSRDTNEQFFGPGTRLTVL.

The V gene is TRBV7-2, the J gene TRBJ2-5, with D maybe TRBD2 (6 bases). V was trimmed by 5 bases and J by 4 bases, leaving 11 bases between them. The CDR3 spans 13 residues. CDR1 and CDR2 from the germline V gene are SGHTA and FQGNSA. The CDR3 sequence: CASSRGLLETQYF. In nucleotides, the CDR3 is TGTGCCAGCAGCCGGGGACTGCTAGAGACCCAGTACTTC.

The J gene is TRBJ2-1, the V gene TRBV7-3; D gene ambiguous. Deletions cut 2 bases from V and 5 bases from J, with 13 bases between. Per germline, CDR1 SGHTA and CDR2 FQGTGA. The CDR3 runs to 15 residues. The CDR3 here is CASSLFSGLDNEQFF. CDR3 in DNA: TGTGCCAGCAGCTTATTTTCGGGTTTAGACAATGAGCAGTTCTTC.

The V call is TRBV6-5, the J call TRBJ2-1, with TRBD2 matching over 7 bases. Unmatched junction bases numbered 6, after V lost 4 bases and J lost 3 bases. The germline CDR1 and CDR2 sequences are MNHEY and SVGAGI. The CDR3 is 15 amino acids. The CDR3 DNA reads as TGTGCCAGCAGTTTTCGGCTAGCGGACTACAATGAGCAGTTCTTC. As protein: CASSFRLADYNEQFF.

This clone was found a few times. The chain employs TRBV4-1 and TRBJ1-5, with 8 bases fitting TRBD1. V gave up 7 bases and J gave up 7 bases; unmatched junction bases: 12. This CDR3 is 15 amino acids long. Germline CDR1 reads MGHRA; CDR2 reads YSYEKL. In DNA form, the CDR3 reads TGCGCCAGCACAACCGACAGGGGTCCGCACCAGCCCCAGCATTTT. It yields the protein CASTTDRGPHQPQHF.

The gene calls are TRBV19 and TRBJ1-5, with 12 bases that match TRBD1. The V gene's germline CDR1 is LNHDA and CDR2 SQIVND (reference sequence). With 4 bases clipped from V and 0 bases from J, the junction kept 10 bases outside the gene matches. This CDR3 is 19 amino acids long. Here the CDR3 reads CASSTGTGGSSYSNQPQHF. In DNA form, the CDR3 reads TGTGCCAGTAGTACGGGGACAGGGGGCTCCTCGTATAGCAATCAGCCCCAGCATTTT.

The chain has TRBV27 and TRBJ2-7; 12 bases are a match to TRBD2. This CDR3 is built from 17 residues. V shed 7 bases and J 0 bases; nucleotides not matched to a gene: 10. Germline V lookup: CDR1 MNHEY, CDR2 SMNVEV (reference sequence). The CDR3 sequence: CASILGLAGLSSYEQYF. CDR3 in DNA: TGTGCCAGCATCCTAGGACTAGCGGGACTCAGCTCCTACGAGCAGTACTTC.

Here the CDR3 DNA reads TGCGCCAGCAGCTTGGCCCCGGGAGGCGGCACCGGGGAGCTGTTTTTT. Protein: CASSLAPGGGTGELFF. The chain employs TRBV5-1 and TRBJ2-2; TRBD2 agrees at 7 bases. The CDR3 is 16 residues long. Trimming took 0 bases from V and 4 from J; bases not matched to a gene: 6. Germline CDR1 is SGHRS and CDR2 is YFSETQ.

In this sample, this clone turned up once. The gene calls are TRBV9 and TRBJ2-1; 11 bases are a match to TRBD2. The germline CDR1 and CDR2 sequences are SGDLS and YYNGEE. CDR3 length: 17 amino acids. V gave up 2 bases and J gave up 4 bases; unmatched junction bases: 8. The CDR3 DNA reads as TGTGCCAGCAGCGTGGGGACTAGCGGAGGTACTTACAATGAGCAGTTCTTC. This translates into CASSVGTSGGTYNEQFF.